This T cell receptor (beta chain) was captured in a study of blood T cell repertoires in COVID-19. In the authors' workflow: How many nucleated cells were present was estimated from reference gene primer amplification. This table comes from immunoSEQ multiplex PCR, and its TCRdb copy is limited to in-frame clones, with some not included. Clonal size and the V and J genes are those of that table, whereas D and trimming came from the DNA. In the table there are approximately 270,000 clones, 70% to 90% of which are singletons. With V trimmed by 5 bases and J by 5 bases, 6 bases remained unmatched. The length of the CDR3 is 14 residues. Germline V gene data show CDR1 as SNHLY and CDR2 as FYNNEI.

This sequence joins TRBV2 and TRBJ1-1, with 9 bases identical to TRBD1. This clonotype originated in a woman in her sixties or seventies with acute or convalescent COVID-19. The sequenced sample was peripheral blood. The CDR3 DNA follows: TGTGCCAGCAGTCCCGGGACAGGGAATACTGAAGCTTTCTTT. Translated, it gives CASSPGTGNTEAFF.